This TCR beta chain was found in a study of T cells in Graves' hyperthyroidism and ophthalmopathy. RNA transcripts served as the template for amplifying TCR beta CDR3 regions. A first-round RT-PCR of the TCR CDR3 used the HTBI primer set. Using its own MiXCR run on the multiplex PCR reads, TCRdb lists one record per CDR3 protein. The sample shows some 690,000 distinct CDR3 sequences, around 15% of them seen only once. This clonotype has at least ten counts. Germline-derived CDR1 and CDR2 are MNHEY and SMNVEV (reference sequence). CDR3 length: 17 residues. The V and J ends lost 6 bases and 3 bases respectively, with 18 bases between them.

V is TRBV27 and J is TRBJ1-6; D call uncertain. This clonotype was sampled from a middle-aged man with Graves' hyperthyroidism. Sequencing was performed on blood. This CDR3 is CASRLGFSTVYNSPLHF. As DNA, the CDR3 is TGTGCCAGCAGATTAGGATTTTCGACCGTCTATAATTCACCCCTCCACTTT.